This T cell receptor beta chain was documented in a study of OX40 agonist ivuxolimab in advanced cancers. Study-wide results and limits: Low levels of normalized T-cell clonal expansion also appeared in some nonresponders.

Trimming shortened V by 0 bases and J by 5 bases, and 16 bases separated the two germline ends. CDR1 SGHTA and CDR2 FQGTGA come from the germline V gene. The CDR3 has 16 residues. Only in-frame clones appear in the TCRdb table, and some are missing; sequencing was by immunoSEQ multiplex PCR. The table includes some 83,000 clones, about 90% detected once. Concerning this clone: As yet, its antigen is unknown.

The receptor was derived from an adult with an advanced solid tumor such as melanoma, head and neck, liver or kidney cancer. The chain joins TRBV7-3 to TRBJ1-2; D is unclear. The sequences come from CD4+ or CD8+ T cells sorted from blood, collected in a trial of the OX40 agonist ivuxolimab. In DNA form, the CDR3 reads TGTGCCAGCAGCTTAACGTCGCCGGGTCCCCCTTATGGCTACACCTTC. It translates to CASSLTSPGPPYGYTF.